What follows are 14 T cell receptor beta chains derived from one specimen sequenced in a study of technical replicates of blood from a handful of donors. Using immunoSEQ multiplex PCR, the repertoire was profiled, and TCRdb retains in-frame clones only, with some absent. The table lists roughly 65,000 clones, over 75% of them singletons, with less than 5% in the top ten. The sequenced sample consisted of PBMCs. Receptors originate from a human donor in good health. Some clones in this sample may be carry-over from other donors' samples.

The rearrangement links TRBV13 to TRBJ2-1; 14 bases are a match to TRBD2. The CDR3 totals 16 residues. V dropped 5 bases and J dropped 7; count of bases not matched to a gene: 7. CDR1 PRHDT and CDR2 FYEKMQ come from the germline V gene (reference sequence). CDR3 amino acids: CASSQLGLAGVNEQFF. The CDR3 DNA is TGTGCCAGCAGCCAACTGGGACTAGCGGGGGTAAATGAGCAGTTCTTC.

This chain joins TRBV27 and TRBJ2-1; possibly TRBD2 for D (6 bases). Trimming stripped 1 base from V and 9 bases from J, with 16 bases between. This CDR3 contains 15 residues. Germline CDR1 MNHEY, CDR2 SMNVEV (reference sequence). The CDR3 bases are TGTGCCAGCAGTTTATTAGGGGCGGCCGGGAGTGAGCAGTTCTTC. This translates into CASSLLGAAGSEQFF.

This chain links TRBV6-5 with TRBJ2-7; 9 nucleotides agree with TRBD1. V lost 6 bases and J lost 5; bases outside the gene matches: 8. CDR3 length equals 14 residues. Germline assignment: CDR1 MNHEY and CDR2 SVGAGI. CDR3 DNA: TGTGCCAGCAGCAAACAGGGGGCGGTGAACGAGCAGTACTTC. Residues: CASSKQGAVNEQYF.

The chain is built from TRBV4-3 and TRBJ2-3; TRBD2 aligns across 7 bases. CDR3 size: 16 residues. Looked up from germline, CDR1 is LGHNA and CDR2 is YSLEER. Losses at the gene ends were 0 bases for V and 0 bases for J; bases not matched to a gene: 3. CDR3 amino acids: CASSQEAGMSTDTQYF. The DNA of the CDR3 is TGCGCCAGCAGCCAAGAAGCGGGGATGAGCACAGATACGCAGTATTTT.

This clone occurred many times. The V and J genes are TRBV14 and TRBJ2-7; D is possibly TRBD1 (6 bases). Germline V gene lookup returns CDR1 SGHDN and CDR2 FVKESK. This CDR3 is built from 13 residues. Trimming left V 4 bases short and J 9 bases short, with 16 bases between. The CDR3: CASSLIRGSGQYF. DNA of the CDR3: TGTGCCAGCAGCCTAATCAGGGGTTCCGGGCAGTACTTC.

The genes are TRBV7-2 and TRBJ2-7, with TRBD2 as a possible D gene (6 bases). V lost 3 bases and J lost 0, with 12 bases in between. The CDR3 sequence is 15 residues long. Per the germline V gene, CDR1 is SGHTA and CDR2 is FQGNSA. The CDR3, as DNA: TGTGCCAGCAGCTTTTCGGCGGGGAGCTCCTACGAGCAGTACTTC. It encodes CASSFSAGSSYEQYF.

This clone was seen once. This chain uses TRBV5-4 with TRBJ2-7, with 10 positions matching TRBD2. V lost 3 bases to trimming and J lost 8 bases; unmatched junction nucleotides: 11. This CDR3 region has 15 residues. Looked up from germline, CDR1 is SGHNT and CDR2 is YYREEE (reference sequence). CDR3 nucleotides: TGTGCCAGCAGCTCCCACCTAGCGGGAGCGGATAAGCAGTACTTC. Its translation is CASSSHLAGADKQYF.

This chain links TRBV7-3 with TRBJ2-5; TRBD1 might be the D (6 bases). Looked up from germline, CDR1 is SGHTA and CDR2 is FQGTGA. The CDR3 spans 13 residues. V lost 5 bases and J 4 bases, leaving 11 bases between the germline ends. DNA of the CDR3: TGTGCCAGCAGCCGAGGGGGTAGAGAGACCCAGTACTTC. Its protein product is CASSRGGRETQYF. The complete variable domain, with remaining parts taken from reference TRBV7-3 and TRBJ2-5, reads GAGVSQTPSNKVTEKGKYVELRCDPISGHTALYWYRQSLGQGPEFLIYFQGTGAADDSGLPNDRFFAVRPEGSVSTLKIQRTERGDSAVYLCASSRGGRETQYFGPGTRLLVL.

The chain employs TRBV6-6 and TRBJ1-5; D remains unclear. Germline V CDR1 and CDR2: MNHNY, SVGAGI (reference sequence). This CDR3 has 15 residues. V was clipped by 6 bases and J by 2 bases, with 14 bases between them. CDR3 loop: CASSLMGAGNQPQHF. As DNA, the CDR3 is TGTGCCAGCAGCTTGATGGGCGCCGGCAATCAGCCCCAGCATTTT.

This chain links TRBV5-4 with TRBJ2-7; the D gene is possibly TRBD1 (6 bases). The CDR3 sequence is 14 residues long. V was shortened by 4 bases and J by 4 bases, with 15 bases between the two germline ends. CDR1 and CDR2 (germline): SGHNT, YYREEE (reference sequence). The CDR3 here is CASSQDRSPYEQYF. CDR3 DNA: TGTGCCAGCAGCCAGGACAGAAGCCCTTACGAGCAGTACTTC.

This sequence joins TRBV18 and TRBJ2-5; a weak D match, TRBD1 (6 bases). The CDR3 length is 13 residues. Between the trimmed V and J ends, which lost 6 bases and 5 bases, there was a span of 13 bases. Germline-derived CDR1 and CDR2 are KGHSH and LQKENI. The CDR3 loop is CASSLNQGETQYF. The DNA of the CDR3 is TGTGCCAGCTCTCTTAACCAGGGGGAGACCCAGTACTTC.

The genes are TRBV30 and TRBJ1-6, with 7 bases fitting TRBD1. The CDR3 totals 15 residues. Germline V gene sequence: CDR1 GTSNPN, CDR2 SVGIG (reference sequence). V gave up 5 bases and J gave up 0 bases; unmatched junction bases: 4. CDR3: CAWRQGSSYNSPLHF. The CDR3 nucleotides are TGTGCCTGGCGACAGGGAAGCTCCTATAATTCACCCCTCCACTTT.

This chain connects TRBV2 to TRBJ1-6; TRBD1 matches at 9 bases. V shed 6 bases, J shed 9 bases, and the junction held 6 bases outside the gene matches. This CDR3 is 14 amino acids long. CDR1 is SNHLY, CDR2 FYNNEI, per germline. CDR3 loop: CASRTGGSSSPLHF. The CDR3 DNA is TGTGCCAGCAGGACAGGGGGGTCCAGTTCACCCCTCCACTTT.

DNA for the CDR3: TGTGCCAGCAAAGCGGGGGGACCCGGATACAATGAGCAGTTCTTC. Amino acid sequence: CASKAGGPGYNEQFF. The gene calls are TRBV25-1 and TRBJ2-1; 9 bases fit TRBD2. CDR3 length: 15 amino acids. Germline assignment: CDR1 MGHDK and CDR2 SYGVNS. Trimming took 7 bases from V and 4 from J; bases not matched to a gene: 8.